This T cell receptor (beta chain) appears in the sequencing data of a study of shared clonotypes between healthy human individuals. The study, taken as a whole, reports: Rarefaction indicated that sorted-subset sequencing remained incomplete although depth was large. Unshared clonotypes carried lower generation probabilities than those common to all four donors.

The assay was immunoSEQ multiplex PCR, and TCRdb's table has in-frame clones only and misses some. The table includes millions of clones, roughly 96% detected once. Turning to this clone: No antigen is known for it.

In germline, CDR1 is SGHDT, CDR2 YYEEEE. Trimming cost V 6 bases and J 2 bases, with 15 bases left between them. The CDR3 extends over 15 amino acids. J is TRBJ1-3 and V is TRBV5-6; D ambiguous. Material: naive CD4+ T cells sorted from blood. The subset was: CD45RA+ positively selected. This TCR was recovered from a man between 18 and 29 years old in good health. CDR3 nucleotides: TGTGCCAGCACCGCCGGGGTTGCGGCTGGAAACACCATATATTTT. Amino acid sequence: CASTAGVAAGNTIYF.